Described below is a single TCR beta chain sequence and its context. Other DNA sequences in the same sample also yield this CDR3. Original handling: Amplifying reference gene primers gave estimates of nucleated cell counts. TCRdb's copy holds only in-frame clones and misses some; the assay was immunoSEQ multiplex PCR. That table supplies the V and J calls and clone size; D and trimming were determined from the DNA. In the table there are more than 200,000 clones, around 88% of which are singletons. Germline CDR1 is SGHTA and CDR2 is FQGNSA. CDR3 length equals 15 residues. V was pared by 5 bases and J by 0 bases, with 11 bases between. This sample was included in a study of blood T cell repertoires in COVID-19. Study details: Italy, Spain and the United States were the sources of the convalescent and acute COVID-19 samples. Sample material is recorded as cDNA or gDNA derived from T cells, B-cell-depleted T cells, or PBMCs.

The chain couples TRBV7-2 to TRBJ1-5; the D is unclear. This receptor was identified in a man younger than 40 with active or convalescent COVID-19. The sample taken for sequencing was peripheral blood. The CDR3 region is CASSAGVYSNQPQHF. The CDR3 DNA follows: TGTGCCAGCAGCGCCGGGGTGTATAGCAATCAGCCCCAGCATTTT.